Presented here are 25 T cell receptor beta chains from one specimen sequenced in a study of vaccination and CD4 T cells after COVID-19. With the Oncomine TCR Beta short-read assay, DNA from cultured CD4+ T cells was sequenced. In TCRdb, the PCR reads were re-called with MiXCR into one record per CDR3 protein. The table has under 25,000 distinct CDR3 sequences, over 20% seen once. Their antigens remain unidentified. The treatment was: approximately nine-day PBMC culture with coronavirus spike peptide pools or control peptides (ViraFEST assay). Sequencing was performed on cultured CD4+ T cells from blood. Receptor source: a human donor with COVID-19.

As for this clonotype: The junction and the germline gene differ at one end; a read error may be behind it. This rearrangement joins TRBV6-2 or TRBV6-3 to TRBJ2-1; 9 nucleotides line up with TRBD2. CDR3 size: 12 residues. Germline assignment: CDR1 MNHEY and CDR2 SVGEGT. The CDR3 sequence is CASSISGGPPVF. Here the CDR3 DNA reads TGTGCCAGCAGTATTAGCGGGGGCCCCCCAGTCTTC.

In its sample, this clonotype was seen a few times. The chain uses TRBV12-3 or TRBV12-4 and TRBJ2-3; 9 bases match TRBD2. This CDR3 is 15 amino acids long. The V gene end was trimmed by 3 bases and the J gene end by 5 bases; junction bases not matched to a gene: 6. In nucleotides, the CDR3 is TGTGCCAGCAGTTTGCGTAGCGGGGGACGAGATACGCAGTATTTT. Translation: CASSLRSGGRDTQYF.

This rearrangement joins TRBV5-4 to TRBJ1-6, with a tentative D call TRBD1 (6 bases). This CDR3 region has 16 residues. Germline V gives CDR1 SGHNT, CDR2 YYREEE (reference sequence). V was clipped by 2 bases and J by 6 bases, with 15 bases between them. The CDR3 nucleotides are TGTGCCAGCAGCTTTGGTAGCAGGGGAGGTAATTCACCCCTCCACTTT. Translation: CASSFGSRGGNSPLHF.

The chain joins TRBV18 to TRBJ2-7, with 7 bases that match TRBD2. Trimming cost V 8 bases and J 7 bases; bases outside gene matches: 14. Germline CDR1 and CDR2: KGHSH and LQKENI. The CDR3 contains 14 residues. CDR3 nucleotide sequence: TGTGCCAGCACAACGCCGGGGGGTGCGAGGGAGCAGTACTTC. Translated, it gives CASTTPGGAREQYF.

The rearrangement uses TRBV25-1 and TRBJ1-2; no clear D. CDR3 size: 11 residues. With 1 base removed from V and 8 bases from J, the gap between germline ends came to 5 bases. Germline CDR1 reads MGHDK; CDR2 reads SYGVNS. CDR3 DNA sequence: TGTGCCAGCAGTGAATTAGGAGGCTACACCTTC. The encoded protein is CASSELGGYTF.

This clonotype was seen a handful of times. J is TRBJ2-3 and V is TRBV7-3; the D is unclear. Germline CDR1 reads SGHTA; CDR2 reads FQGTGA. V lost 1 base, J lost 2 bases, and 7 bases lay in between. The CDR3 is 14 amino acids. As DNA, the CDR3 is TGTGCCAGCAGCTTAATGGCGGCCACAGATACGCAGTATTTT. Translating gives CASSLMAATDTQYF.

The gene calls are TRBV19 and TRBJ2-7; TRBD2 might be the D (5 bases). CDR1 LNHDA and CDR2 SQIVND come from the germline V gene (reference sequence). The CDR3 consists of 15 residues. Trimming shortened V by 3 bases and J by 3 bases, and 15 bases separated the two germline ends. The CDR3: CASSIVPRGDYEQYF. CDR3 coding DNA: TGTGCCAGTAGTATTGTACCACGGGGAGACTACGAGCAGTACTTC.

This clonotype came up a few times. The rearrangement joins TRBV2 to TRBJ1-6; TRBD1 is a possible D gene (5 bases). The germline V gene encodes CDR1 SNHLY and CDR2 FYNNEI. This CDR3 has 16 amino acids. V lost 5 bases and J 10 bases, leaving 21 bases between the germline ends. CDR3 DNA sequence: TGTGCCAGCAGTTTCTCCCGGGGCCGGGAGGGATCACCCCTCCACTTT. This gives the protein CASSFSRGREGSPLHF.

The chain joins TRBV7-2 to TRBJ2-7, with 14 bases that match TRBD2. Germline CDR1 SGHTA, CDR2 FQGNSA. With V trimmed by 4 bases and J by 0 bases, 14 bases remained unmatched. The CDR3 consists of 20 residues. In nucleotides, the CDR3 is TGTGCCAGCAGCTCGCATTTATCGGGACTAGCGGGGGATCTCTCCTACGAGCAGTACTTC. Translation: CASSSHLSGLAGDLSYEQYF.

The gene calls are TRBV4-1 and TRBJ2-3; a weak D match, TRBD2 (5 bases). The germline CDR1 and CDR2 sequences are MGHRA and YSYEKL. The CDR3 contains 14 residues. V lost 4 bases, J lost 2 bases, and 10 bases lay in between. DNA of the CDR3: TGCGCCAGCAGCCCCACCCGGGACACAGATACGCAGTATTTT. Translation gives CASSPTRDTDTQYF.

This clonotype was seen a few times. This sequence joins TRBV7-2 and TRBJ1-2, with D maybe TRBD1 (6 bases). Germline V gene sequence: CDR1 SGHTA, CDR2 FQGNSA. Trimming cost V 5 bases and J 4 bases, with 11 bases left between them. This CDR3 has 13 residues. CDR3 loop: CASSKQGTYGYTF. The CDR3 DNA sequence: TGTGCCAGCAGCAAACAGGGTACCTATGGCTACACCTTC.

This clonotype appeared a few times. V is TRBV20-1 and J is TRBJ1-2; D ambiguous. This CDR3 region has 13 residues. From germline, CDR1 is DFQATT and CDR2 SNEGSKA (reference sequence). V dropped 0 bases and J dropped 0 bases, with 5 bases sitting between them. The CDR3 DNA is TGCAGTGCTAGAGAGCTACCTAACTATGGCTACACCTTC. It encodes CSARELPNYGYTF.

This clonotype was observed a handful of times. The chain is built from TRBV2 and TRBJ2-1; no clear D. CDR1 is SNHLY and CDR2 is FYNNEI in the germline V gene. This CDR3 has 12 residues. V lost 4 bases, J lost 6 bases, and 7 bases lay in between. The CDR3 spells CASSGASNEQFF. The CDR3 DNA reads as TGTGCCAGCAGTGGGGCCAGCAATGAGCAGTTCTTC.

The V gene is TRBV12-3 or TRBV12-4, the J gene TRBJ2-7; the D gene is possibly TRBD2 (6 bases). V was cut by 6 bases and J by 1 base, with 7 bases left in between. CDR3 length: 12 amino acids. The CDR3 reads CASSRGSYEQYF. CDR3 DNA: TGTGCCAGCAGCCGGGGGTCCTACGAGCAGTACTTC.

The V gene is TRBV7-9, the J gene TRBJ1-1; D is uncertain. V lost 0 bases to trimming and J lost 4 bases, with 12 bases between them. This CDR3 region has 15 residues. Germline V gene data show CDR1 as SEHNR and CDR2 as FQNEAQ (reference sequence). The CDR3 sequence is CASSLAEVRGTEAFF. The CDR3 DNA follows: TGTGCCAGCAGCTTAGCGGAGGTCCGTGGCACTGAAGCTTTCTTT. Full variable domain (missing parts from reference TRBV7-9 and TRBJ1-1): DTGVSQNPRHKITKRGQNVTFRCDPISEHNRLYWYRQTLGQGPEFLTYFQNEAQLEKSRLLSDRFSAERPKGSFSTLEIQRTEQGDSAMYLCASSLAEVRGTEAFFGQGTRLTVV.

This rearrangement joins TRBV21-1 to TRBJ1-1; no DNA check was done on the table's D call, TRBD1. TRBV21-1 is tagged as a pseudogene. CDR3 length equals 18 residues. The CDR3 DNA is TGTGCCAGCAGCAAAAACCGACAGGGGGCGATGATTGGCGCTGAAGCTTTCTTT. The encoded protein is CASSKNRQGAMIGAEAFF.

This clonotype was counted only a few times. The chain employs TRBV7-2 and TRBJ2-7, with D possibly being TRBD2 (5 bases). The CDR3 contains 15 residues. V was pared by 1 base and J by 6 bases, with 16 bases between. Germline V CDR1 and CDR2: SGHTA, FQGNSA. CDR3 loop: CASSLGSGPWVEQYF. In nucleotides, the CDR3 is TGTGCCAGCAGCTTAGGCAGCGGTCCCTGGGTCGAGCAGTACTTC.

J is TRBJ1-1 and V is TRBV12-3 or TRBV12-4; 7 positions match TRBD1. J gave up 11 bases and V 3 bases, and 6 bases lay outside the gene matches. This CDR3 is built from 12 residues. Written as DNA, the CDR3 is TGTGCCAGCAGTTTCCCCCCACAGGGGGCTTTCTTT. It codes for CASSFPPQGAFF.

This clonotype was detected only a few times. The chain links TRBV18 to TRBJ1-5; TRBD1 is a possible D gene (5 bases). The V and J ends lost 2 bases and 7 bases respectively, with 9 bases between them. Germline values: CDR1 KGHSH, CDR2 LQKENI. The CDR3 covers 13 residues. CDR3 coding DNA: TGTGCCAGCTCACCAGTGGGGGACCAGCCCCAGCATTTT. The encoded protein is CASSPVGDQPQHF.

In its sample, this clonotype was seen a few times. V is TRBV10-3 and J is TRBJ1-6; D unclear. Looked up from germline, CDR1 is ENHRY and CDR2 is SYGVKD. Trimming took 7 bases from V and 5 from J, leaving 12 bases between them. The CDR3 extends over 14 amino acids. The CDR3 region is CAIKEDGNNSPLHF. As DNA, the CDR3 is TGTGCCATCAAAGAGGACGGTAATAATTCACCCCTCCACTTT.

This sequence joins TRBV30 and TRBJ2-5; D may correspond to TRBD1 or TRBD2 (5 bases each). CDR1 is GTSNPN, CDR2 SVGIG, per germline (reference sequence). Trimming pared 0 bases from V and 7 bases from J, leaving 12 bases between. The CDR3 spans 13 residues. The chain's CDR3 is CAWSVRGTGTQYF. CDR3 nucleotides: TGTGCCTGGAGTGTACGAGGGACGGGGACCCAGTACTTC. The full variable domain, with the rest looked up from reference TRBV30 and TRBJ2-5, is SQTIHQWPATLVQPVGSPLSLECTVEGTSNPNLYWYRQAAGRGLQLLFYSVGIGQISSEVPQNLSASRPQDRQFILSSKKLLLSDSGFYLCAWSVRGTGTQYFGPGTRLLVL.

In its sample, this clonotype ranks as medium-sized. This chain joins TRBV27 and TRBJ1-1; possibly TRBD1 for D (6 bases). The germline gives CDR1 MNHEY, CDR2 SMNVEV (reference sequence). V lost 6 bases, J lost 5 bases, and 16 bases lay in between. The CDR3 covers 14 residues. The chain's CDR3 is CASSTGTTYTEAFF. As DNA, the CDR3 is TGTGCCAGCAGCACCGGGACAACTTATACTGAAGCTTTCTTT.

This clonotype occurred a few times. This chain uses TRBV20-1 with TRBJ2-5; 13 nucleotides match TRBD2. The germline V gene encodes CDR1 DFQATT and CDR2 SNEGSKA (reference sequence). The J segment lost 5 bases and the V segment lost 5 bases, leaving 8 bases of the junction unmatched. The CDR3 consists of 15 residues. In nucleotides, the CDR3 is TGCAGTGCTTGTCCACTAGCGGGGGGGGCGGAGACCCAGTACTTC. Amino acid sequence: CSACPLAGGAETQYF.

CDR3 residues: CASSRPRTFSGDTDTQYF. CDR3 nucleotides: TGTGCCAGCTCACGCCCCCGAACCTTTAGCGGGGACACAGATACGCAGTATTTT. This rearrangement joins TRBV18 to TRBJ2-3, with 8 positions matching TRBD2. V was pared by 4 bases and J by 2 bases, with 14 bases of the junction left unmatched. Germline assignment: CDR1 KGHSH and CDR2 LQKENI. The CDR3 is made up of 18 amino acids.

Within the sample, this clonotype is medium-sized. The gene calls are TRBV15 and TRBJ1-1; no clear D. Deletions cut 1 base from V and 4 bases from J, with 4 bases between. In germline, CDR1 is LNHNV, CDR2 YYDKDF (reference sequence). CDR3 length equals 12 residues. CDR3 DNA: TGTGCCACCAGCAGAGTTGGCACTGAAGCTTTCTTT. Encoded protein: CATSRVGTEAFF.